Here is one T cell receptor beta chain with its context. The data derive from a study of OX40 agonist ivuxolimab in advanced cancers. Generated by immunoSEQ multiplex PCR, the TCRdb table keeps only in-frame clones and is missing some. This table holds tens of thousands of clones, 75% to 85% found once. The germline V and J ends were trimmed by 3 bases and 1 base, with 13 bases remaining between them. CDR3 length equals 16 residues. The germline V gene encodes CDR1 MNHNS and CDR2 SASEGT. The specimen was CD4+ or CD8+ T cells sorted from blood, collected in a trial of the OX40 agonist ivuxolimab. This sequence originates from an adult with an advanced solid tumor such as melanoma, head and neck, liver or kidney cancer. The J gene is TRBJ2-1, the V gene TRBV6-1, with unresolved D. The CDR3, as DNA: TGTGCCAGCAGTGACTACTCAATCGGGTCCTACAATGAGCAGTTCTTC. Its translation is CASSDYSIGSYNEQFF.